These T cell receptor beta chains were read from a single sample in a study of T cell responses to AZD1222 COVID-19 vaccine. The data were produced by immunoSEQ multiplex PCR, yet TCRdb's version contains in-frame clones alone and is incomplete. The table lists 80,000 to 90,000 clones, around 87% of them singletons. This specimen consisted of peripheral blood, obtained on day 0 of MenACWY control vaccination. These receptors originate from an adult in good health. CDR3s include the opening cysteine and the closing phenylalanine or tryptophan. The order of the fields is clone size, J gene, V gene, D gene, CDR3 protein, CDR3 DNA. A D gene is named only where the DNA matches it firmly. Size is omitted from some rows. Given values are once, few, many or a class for expanded clones.

>.|TRBJ2-5|TRBV5-1|TRBD1
CASSLAGDRQETQYF
TGCGCCAGCAGCCTGGCAGGGGACAGGCAAGAGACCCAGTACTTC
>few|TRBJ2-1|TRBV28|.
CASSIDRAIGSYNEQFF
TGTGCCAGCAGTATCGACAGAGCAATCGGCTCCTACAATGAGCAGTTCTTC
>once|TRBJ1-4|TRBV28|.
CASSHNWRGNEKLFF
TGTGCCAGCAGCCACAACTGGAGGGGTAATGAAAAACTGTTTTTT
>.|TRBJ1-2|TRBV3-1/TRBV3-2|.
CASSPREGNYGYTF
TGTGCCAGCAGCCCGCGCGAGGGTAACTATGGCTACACCTTC
>.|TRBJ1-4|TRBV6-5|TRBD1
CASSYSGQGSEKLFF
TGTGCCAGCAGTTACTCCGGACAGGGGAGTGAAAAACTGTTTTTT
>.|TRBJ2-2|TRBV7-2|.
CASSFTYTGELFF
TGTGCCAGCAGCTTTACTTACACCGGGGAGCTGTTTTTT
>.|TRBJ1-1|TRBV3-1/TRBV3-2|.
CASSLLSIPEAFF
TGTGCCAGCAGCCTTCTTTCGATCCCTGAAGCTTTCTTT
>.|TRBJ1-2|TRBV6-6|TRBD1
CASRLGQTNYGYTF
TGTGCCAGCAGATTGGGACAGACTAACTATGGCTACACCTTC
>.|TRBJ1-1|TRBV28|.
CASSSTMGRMNTEAFF
TGTGCCAGCAGCTCGACTATGGGACGAATGAACACTGAAGCTTTCTTT
>.|TRBJ2-7|TRBV6-5|.
CATKSQGVAYEQYF
TGTGCCACCAAATCACAGGGAGTGGCCTACGAGCAGTACTTC
>.|TRBJ2-5|TRBV7-3|.
CASSLEGTRETQYF
TGTGCCAGCAGCTTAGAGGGCACTAGAGAGACCCAGTACTTC
>.|TRBJ2-7|TRBV7-9|.
CASSWAGAYEQYF
TGTGCCAGCAGCTGGGCAGGAGCCTACGAGCAGTACTTC
>.|TRBJ1-3|TRBV7-2|.
CASSLVAGSNAGNTIYF
TGTGCCAGCAGCTTAGTAGCCGGTTCGAACGCTGGAAACACCATATATTTT
>.|TRBJ1-2|TRBV3-1/TRBV3-2|.
CASSQEAGGMDYGYTF
TGTGCCAGCAGCCAAGAAGCGGGAGGGATGGACTATGGCTACACCTTC
>.|TRBJ2-6|TRBV5-4|TRBD2
CASAEGGRGSGANVLTF
TGTGCCAGCGCCGAGGGCGGGAGGGGGTCCGGGGCCAACGTCCTGACTTTC
>.|TRBJ2-1|TRBV24-1|.
CATQGYNEQFF
TGTGCCACTCAGGGTTACAATGAGCAGTTCTTC
>.|TRBJ1-3|TRBV14|.
CASSPNSDGAGNTIYF
TGTGCCAGCAGCCCGAACTCGGACGGAGCTGGAAACACCATATATTTT
>once|TRBJ1-1|TRBV28|.
CASSDGSMSGEAFF
TGTGCCAGCAGTGACGGGTCGATGTCAGGTGAAGCTTTCTTT
>.|TRBJ1-5|TRBV10-3|.
CAISERWDQPQHF
TGTGCCATCAGTGAGAGGTGGGACCAGCCCCAGCATTTT
>.|TRBJ2-5|TRBV5-6|.
CASSLQGRVEETQYF
TGTGCCAGCAGCTTGCAGGGGAGGGTAGAAGAGACCCAGTACTTC
>.|TRBJ1-1|TRBV5-1|.
CASSLGENTEAFF
TGCGCCAGCAGCCTGGGGGAGAACACTGAAGCTTTCTTT
>.|TRBJ1-5|TRBV10-3|.
CAISESHSGRQPQHF
TGTGCCATCAGTGAGTCCCATTCGGGCCGTCAGCCCCAGCATTTT
>.|TRBJ1-1|TRBV20-1|.
CSASKVNTEAFF
TGCAGTGCTAGTAAGGTGAACACTGAAGCTTTCTTT
>.|TRBJ2-3|TRBV11-2|TRBD2
CASSARLARNKDTQYF
TGTGCCAGCAGCGCGAGACTAGCGAGAAATAAAGATACGCAGTATTTT
>.|TRBJ1-2|TRBV5-4|.
CASSRTGYYGYTF
TGTGCCAGCAGTCGAACAGGGTACTATGGCTACACCTTC
>.|TRBJ2-2|TRBV7-7|.
CASSPLRGTTGELFF
TGTGCCAGCAGCCCCCTCCGGGGGACCACCGGGGAGCTGTTTTTT
>.|TRBJ1-2|TRBV28|.
CASSLPRQINYGYTF
TGTGCCAGCAGTTTACCCAGACAGATTAACTATGGCTACACCTTC
>.|TRBJ2-7|TRBV27|.
CASSFLQSSYEQYF
TGTGCCAGCAGTTTCTTACAGAGCAGCTACGAGCAGTACTTC